Presented here are 26 T cell receptor beta chains from one specimen sequenced in a study of cytomegalovirus exposure and HLA in healthy donors. A multiplex PCR was run with 60 Vbeta primers and 13 Jbeta primers. Produced via immunoSEQ multiplex PCR; TCRdb's table is partial and in-frame only. This table has about 160,000 clones, under 85% appearing once. The sequenced material came from PBMCs. The receptors here all came from a woman aged 25 to 45 in good health and CMV-seronegative.

The J gene is TRBJ1-6, the V gene TRBV28, with a tentative D call TRBD1 (5 bases). In germline, CDR1 is MDHEN, CDR2 SYDVKM. The CDR3 totals 13 residues. V gave up 5 bases and J gave up 8 bases, with 10 bases separating them. The CDR3 coding sequence is TGTGCCAGCAGTCCGCCGACAGATTCACCCCTCCACTTT. Translation: CASSPPTDSPLHF.

The gene calls are TRBV7-2 and TRBJ1-1, with unresolved D. The CDR3 spans 15 residues. Per the germline V gene, CDR1 is SGHTA and CDR2 is FQGNSA. V was trimmed by 6 bases and J by 7 bases, leaving 21 bases between them. The CDR3 coding sequence is TGTGCCAGCAGAAACTGGCAGACCTATTCGGGTGAAGCTTTCTTT. Amino acids: CASRNWQTYSGEAFF.

V and J are TRBV2 and TRBJ1-5; 7 bases match TRBD1. This CDR3 is built from 13 residues. Germline V gives CDR1 SNHLY, CDR2 FYNNEI. V shed 8 bases, J shed 6 bases, and the junction held 7 bases outside the gene matches. The CDR3 DNA is TGTGCCAGCGGGGGACAGCAAATTCAGCCCCAGCATTTT. It yields the protein CASGGQQIQPQHF. The complete variable domain, with remaining parts taken from reference TRBV2 and TRBJ1-5, reads EPEVTQTPSHQVTQMGQEVILRCVPISNHLYFYWYRQILGQKVEFLVSFYNNEISEKSEIFDDQFSVERPDGSNFTLKIRSTKLEDSAMYFCASGGQQIQPQHFGDGTRLSIL.

The table lists this clone with a count of one. The CDR3 bases are TGTGCCAGCAGCCAATCACGGACAGGGGCCACCTCAAATGAAAAACTGTTTTTT. Its translation is CASSQSRTGATSNEKLFF. The chain uses TRBV4-2 and TRBJ1-4, with 9 bases identical to TRBD1. J was trimmed by 5 bases and V by 2 bases; bases with no gene match: 12. The CDR3 loop spans 18 amino acids. The germline gives CDR1 LGHNA, CDR2 YNFKEQ.

The rearrangement joins TRBV10-3 to TRBJ2-5; weak D call: TRBD2 (5 bases). The V end was cut by 2 bases, the J end by 2 bases, with 15 bases between. The CDR3 has 16 residues. Germline CDR1 and CDR2: ENHRY and SYGVKD. CDR3 sequence reads: CAISENTGSGQETQYF. The CDR3 DNA is TGTGCCATCAGTGAGAACACGGGATCCGGGCAAGAGACCCAGTACTTC.

The chain couples TRBV2 to TRBJ2-1; 12 bases fit TRBD2. CDR3 length equals 14 residues. Germline CDR1 is SNHLY and CDR2 is FYNNEI. Trimming took 6 bases from V and 8 from J; bases not matched to a gene: 5. CDR3 sequence (DNA): TGTGCCAGCAGCGACAGGACTAGCGGGGATGAGCAGTTCTTC. This translates into CASSDRTSGDEQFF.

The genes are TRBV2 and TRBJ1-6, with D possibly being TRBD1 (5 bases). CDR3 size: 15 residues. Trimming stripped 2 bases from V and 5 bases from J, with 10 bases between. Germline V gives CDR1 SNHLY, CDR2 FYNNEI. The CDR3 reads CASSEWQGDNSPLHF. DNA of the CDR3: TGTGCCAGCAGTGAATGGCAGGGTGATAATTCACCCCTCCACTTT.

This clone showed up just a few times. The V gene is TRBV5-6, the J gene TRBJ2-7, with TRBD1 as a possible D gene (5 bases). Trimming pared 5 bases from V and 1 base from J, leaving 10 bases between. The CDR3 sequence is 13 residues long. In germline, CDR1 is SGHDT, CDR2 YYEEEE. CDR3 region: CASRRTNSYEQYF. CDR3 coding DNA: TGTGCCAGCAGAAGGACAAATTCCTACGAGCAGTACTTC.

The V gene is TRBV28, the J gene TRBJ1-2; unclear D gene. The CDR3 runs to 14 residues. The germline V gene has CDR1 MDHEN and CDR2 SYDVKM. The V end lost 3 bases, the J end lost 4 bases, and 12 bases lay between the germline ends. The CDR3 region has the DNA TGTGCCAGCAGTTTTAACGGCAGGCCCTATGGCTACACCTTC. Residues: CASSFNGRPYGYTF.

The rearrangement joins TRBV6-1 to TRBJ2-5; D is possibly TRBD2 (5 bases). The CDR3 spans 13 residues. The V end lost 1 base, the J end lost 6 bases, and 9 bases lay between the germline ends. CDR1 and CDR2 (germline): MNHNS, SASEGT. CDR3 in amino acids: CASSEGSGQTQYF. The CDR3 DNA follows: TGTGCCAGCAGTGAAGGGAGCGGACAGACCCAGTACTTC.

The J gene is TRBJ1-5, the V gene TRBV7-2; no clear D gene. Germline V lookup: CDR1 SGHTA, CDR2 FQGNSA. V was cut by 2 bases and J by 0 bases, with 8 bases left in between. This CDR3 has 15 amino acids. DNA of the CDR3: TGTGCCAGCAGCTTATCAGATTATAGCAATCAGCCCCAGCATTTT. Amino acid sequence: CASSLSDYSNQPQHF. The whole variable domain, filled in from reference TRBV7-2 and TRBJ1-5, reads GAGVSQSPSNKVTEKGKDVELRCDPISGHTALYWYRQSLGQGLEFLIYFQGNSAPDKSGLPSDRFSAERTGGSVSTLTIQRTQQEDSAVYLCASSLSDYSNQPQHFGDGTRLSIL.

This chain connects TRBV27 to TRBJ2-1, with 8 bases that match TRBD2. The CDR3 covers 18 residues. The germline V gene has CDR1 MNHEY and CDR2 SMNVEV (reference sequence). The V gene end was trimmed by 6 bases and the J gene end by 5 bases; junction bases not matched to a gene: 18. The CDR3 DNA sequence: TGTGCCAGCAGCTCACTTAATTGGGGACTAGGAGGGGACAATGAGCAGTTCTTC. Translated: CASSSLNWGLGGDNEQFF.

CDR3 DNA: TGTGCCAGCAGCTTAGGCGGGGAGCAGTACTTC. Encoded protein: CASSLGGEQYF. The chain links TRBV13 to TRBJ2-7; D unresolved. Between the trimmed V and J ends, which lost 0 bases and 7 bases, there was a span of 4 bases. The germline CDR1 and CDR2 sequences are PRHDT and FYEKMQ (reference sequence). This CDR3 has 11 residues.

The V and J genes are TRBV27 and TRBJ2-2; D remains ambiguous. V was pared by 2 bases and J by 1 base, with 5 bases between. The CDR3 covers 14 residues. CDR1 and CDR2 (germline): MNHEY, SMNVEV (reference sequence). For the CDR3, the DNA is TGTGCCAGCAGTTTAGGCTGGAACACCGGGGAGCTGTTTTTT. Its translation is CASSLGWNTGELFF.

The V gene is TRBV11-2, the J gene TRBJ2-1; D is perhaps TRBD2 (6 bases). Germline CDR1 reads SGHAT; CDR2 reads FQNNGV. V gave up 0 bases and J gave up 2 bases, with 14 bases separating them. The CDR3 spans 17 residues. The CDR3 DNA is TGTGCCAGCAGCTTAGATATGACTGCGGGGACCTACAATGAGCAGTTCTTC. It codes for CASSLDMTAGTYNEQFF.

This chain joins TRBV4-1 and TRBJ2-1; 9 bases are a match to TRBD2. Germline trimming cut 1 base from V and 9 bases from J; bases unmatched to any gene: 7. Per germline, CDR1 MGHRA and CDR2 YSYEKL. CDR3 length: 15 residues. DNA for the CDR3: TGCGCCAGCAGCCAAGCTACAGCGGGGGGTCGTGAGCAGTTCTTC. Translating it yields CASSQATAGGREQFF.

The chain's CDR3 is CASSQGQIRIGELFF. The CDR3 DNA sequence: TGTGCCAGCAGCCAGGGACAGATCCGCATCGGGGAGCTGTTTTTT. The chain couples TRBV6-5 to TRBJ2-2; TRBD1 aligns across 7 bases. Germline CDR1 MNHEY, CDR2 SVGAGI. V gave up 6 bases and J gave up 7 bases; unmatched junction bases: 11. The CDR3 runs 15 residues.

The J gene is TRBJ1-5, the V gene TRBV5-6; 7 nucleotides agree with TRBD1. This CDR3 has 17 amino acids. Germline V CDR1 and CDR2: SGHDT, YYEEEE. J gave up 3 bases and V 1 base, and 10 bases lay outside the gene matches. DNA of the CDR3: TGTGCCAGCAGCTTGAATCTGGGGACAGAACACAATCAGCCCCAGCATTTT. Translated, it gives CASSLNLGTEHNQPQHF.

This sequence joins TRBV6-6 and TRBJ1-5; 10 bases agree with TRBD1. Germline loops: CDR1 MNHNY, CDR2 SVGAGI (reference sequence). This CDR3 comprises 16 residues. J was trimmed by 1 base and V by 6 bases; bases with no gene match: 6. CDR3 DNA sequence: TGTGCCAGCAGCCGGACAGGGGGTGACAGCAATCAGCCCCAGCATTTT. It is translated as CASSRTGGDSNQPQHF.

This chain links TRBV11-2 with TRBJ1-1; D gene uncertain. Trimming shortened V by 1 base and J by 5 bases, and 8 bases separated the two germline ends. Per germline, CDR1 SGHAT and CDR2 FQNNGV. The CDR3 covers 13 residues. The DNA for the CDR3 is TGTGCCAGCAGCTTAGGTTCGGGGACTGAAGCTTTCTTT. Translating it yields CASSLGSGTEAFF.

V usage is TRBV6-6 and J usage is TRBJ1-1; D is perhaps TRBD1 (5 bases). CDR1 MNHNY and CDR2 SVGAGI come from the germline V gene (reference sequence). This CDR3 is built from 14 residues. With 8 bases removed from V and 5 bases from J, the gap between germline ends came to 18 bases. CDR3 nucleotides: TGTGCCAGCGCAAAACTCAGGGAAGTAACTGAAGCTTTCTTT. Translation: CASAKLREVTEAFF.

V and J are TRBV7-3 and TRBJ1-1; D may be TRBD1 (5 bases). V dropped 5 bases and J dropped 6 bases, with 16 bases sitting between them. The CDR3 is 14 residues long. Germline CDR1 is SGHTA and CDR2 is FQGTGA. Written as DNA, the CDR3 is TGTGCCAGCAGCCTACAACCGGGGGGAGCTGAAGCTTTCTTT. The encoded protein is CASSLQPGGAEAFF. Combining the CDR3 with reference TRBV7-3 and TRBJ1-1 gives the whole variable domain GAGVSQTPSNKVTEKGKYVELRCDPISGHTALYWYRQSLGQGPEFLIYFQGTGAADDSGLPNDRFFAVRPEGSVSTLKIQRTERGDSAVYLCASSLQPGGAEAFFGQGTRLTVV.

The CDR3 spells CASSPNEGANYGYTF. The CDR3 bases are TGTGCCAGCTCACCAAATGAGGGGGCCAACTATGGCTACACCTTC. The chain recombines TRBV18 with TRBJ1-2, with TRBD1 matching over 7 bases. The CDR3 has 15 residues. V shed 2 bases, J shed 2 bases, and the junction held 5 bases outside the gene matches. Germline values: CDR1 KGHSH, CDR2 LQKENI.

Only one count was recorded for this clone. The chain uses TRBV5-1 and TRBJ2-5, with TRBD2 matching 8 bases. The CDR3 has 15 amino acids. Germline-derived CDR1 and CDR2 are SGHRS and YFSETQ. The V gene end was trimmed by 2 bases and the J gene end by 1 base; junction bases not matched to a gene: 4. CDR3 loop: CASSFLAGTQETQYF. CDR3 DNA: TGCGCCAGCAGCTTCTTAGCGGGGACCCAAGAGACCCAGTACTTC.

V usage is TRBV5-4 and J usage is TRBJ2-3; 8 nucleotides match TRBD1. This CDR3 spans 15 amino acids. Germline V gives CDR1 SGHNT, CDR2 YYREEE (reference sequence). J was trimmed by 9 bases and V by 4 bases; bases with no gene match: 13. CDR3 sequence reads: CASSSREWTGRTQYF. DNA for the CDR3: TGTGCCAGCAGCAGCCGCGAATGGACAGGGCGGACGCAGTATTTT.

The chain couples TRBV7-2 to TRBJ2-7; D call uncertain. The CDR3 runs 12 residues. The ends were cut back, 5 bases at V and 3 bases at J, with 8 bases in the middle. Germline values: CDR1 SGHTA, CDR2 FQGNSA. This CDR3 is CASSPNSYEQYF. DNA of the CDR3: TGTGCCAGCAGCCCTAACAGCTACGAGCAGTACTTC.